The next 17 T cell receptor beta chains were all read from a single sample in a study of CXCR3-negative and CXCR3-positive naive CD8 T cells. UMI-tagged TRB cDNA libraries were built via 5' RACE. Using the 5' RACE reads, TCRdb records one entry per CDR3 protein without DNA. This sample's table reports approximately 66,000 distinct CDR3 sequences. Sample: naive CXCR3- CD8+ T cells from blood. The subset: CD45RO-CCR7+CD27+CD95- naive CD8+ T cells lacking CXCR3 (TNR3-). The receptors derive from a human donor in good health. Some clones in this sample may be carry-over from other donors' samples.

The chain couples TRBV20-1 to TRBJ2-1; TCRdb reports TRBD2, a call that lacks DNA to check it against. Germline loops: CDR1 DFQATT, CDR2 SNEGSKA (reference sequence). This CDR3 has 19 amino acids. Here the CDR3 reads CSAREEEGLAGISYNEQFF.

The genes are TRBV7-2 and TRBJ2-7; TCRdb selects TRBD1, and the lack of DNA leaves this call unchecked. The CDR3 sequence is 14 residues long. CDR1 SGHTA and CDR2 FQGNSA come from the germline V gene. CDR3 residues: CASSFLGQAYEQYF.

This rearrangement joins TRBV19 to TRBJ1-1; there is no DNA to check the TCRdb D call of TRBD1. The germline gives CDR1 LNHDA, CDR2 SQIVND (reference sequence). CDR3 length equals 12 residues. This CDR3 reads CASIGQGAEAFF.

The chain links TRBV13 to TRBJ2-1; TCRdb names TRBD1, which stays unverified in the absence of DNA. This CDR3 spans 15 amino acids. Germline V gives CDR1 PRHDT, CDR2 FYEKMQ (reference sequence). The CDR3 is CASSPGSSSYNEQFF.

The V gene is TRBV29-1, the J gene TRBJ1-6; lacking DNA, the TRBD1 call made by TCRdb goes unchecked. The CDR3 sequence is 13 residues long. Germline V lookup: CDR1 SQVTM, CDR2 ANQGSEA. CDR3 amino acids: CSVGDSPDSPLHF.

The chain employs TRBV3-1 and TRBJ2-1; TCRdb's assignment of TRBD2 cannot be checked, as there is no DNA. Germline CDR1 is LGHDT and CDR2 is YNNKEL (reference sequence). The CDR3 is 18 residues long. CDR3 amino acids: CASSPWTSGGASQNEQFF.

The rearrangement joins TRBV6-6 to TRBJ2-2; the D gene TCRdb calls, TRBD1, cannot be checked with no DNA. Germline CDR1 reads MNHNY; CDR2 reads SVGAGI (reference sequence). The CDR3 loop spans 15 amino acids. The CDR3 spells CASSYTQGGTGELFF.

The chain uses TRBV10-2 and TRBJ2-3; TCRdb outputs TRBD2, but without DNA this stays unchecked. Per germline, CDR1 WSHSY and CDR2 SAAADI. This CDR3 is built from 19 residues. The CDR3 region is CASSVYGRLAGPVTDTQYF.

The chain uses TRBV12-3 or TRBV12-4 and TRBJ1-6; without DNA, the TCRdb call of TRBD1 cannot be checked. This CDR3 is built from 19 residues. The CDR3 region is CASSLLGRGPEVLDSPLHF.

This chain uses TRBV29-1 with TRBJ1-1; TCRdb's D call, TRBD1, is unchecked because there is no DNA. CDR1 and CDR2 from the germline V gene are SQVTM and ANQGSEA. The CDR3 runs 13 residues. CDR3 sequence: CSVKGGQGGMAFF. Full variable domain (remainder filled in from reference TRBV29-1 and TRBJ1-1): SAVISQKPSRDICQRGTSLTIQCQVDSQVTMMFWYRQQPGQSLTLIATANQGSEATYESGFVIDKFPISRPNLTFSTLTVSNMSPEDSSIYLCSVKGGQGGMAFFGQGTRLTVV.

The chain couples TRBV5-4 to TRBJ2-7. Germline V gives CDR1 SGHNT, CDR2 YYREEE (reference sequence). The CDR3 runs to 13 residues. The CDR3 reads CASSFVGNYEQYF.

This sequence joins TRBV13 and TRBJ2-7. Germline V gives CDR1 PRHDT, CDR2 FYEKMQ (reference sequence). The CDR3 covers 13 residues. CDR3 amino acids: CASSLGSRYEQYF.

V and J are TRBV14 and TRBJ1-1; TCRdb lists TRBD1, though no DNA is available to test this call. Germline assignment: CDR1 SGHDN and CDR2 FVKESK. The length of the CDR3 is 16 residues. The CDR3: CASSRIPGQVNTEAFF.

CDR3 loop: CSARGDTSYEQYF. The genes are TRBV29-1 and TRBJ2-7; the TCRdb call, TRBD1, lacks DNA for checking. This CDR3 region has 13 residues. The germline V gene encodes CDR1 SQVTM and CDR2 ANQGSEA.

This CDR3 is CSVEFRPVPGELFF. The chain employs TRBV29-1 and TRBJ2-2. Germline lookup yields CDR1 SQVTM and CDR2 ANQGSEA. The CDR3 totals 14 residues.

CDR3 sequence: CASSIGVEGQPQHF. The J gene is TRBJ1-5, the V gene TRBV19. Looked up from germline, CDR1 is LNHDA and CDR2 is SQIVND (reference sequence). The CDR3 is made up of 14 amino acids.

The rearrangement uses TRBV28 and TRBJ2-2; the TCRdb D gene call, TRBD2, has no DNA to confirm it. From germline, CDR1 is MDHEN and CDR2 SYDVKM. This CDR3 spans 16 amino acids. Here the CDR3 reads CASSLPSGDHTGELFF.